This T cell receptor (beta chain) derives from a study of beta chain features in type 1 diabetes. Study summary: On cell yields, gender and age, patients and healthy donors were similar. Regarding the study as a whole: Individuals with type 1 diabetes displayed fewer insertions and more deletions at VDJ junctions. Any role of HLA type in TCRB rearrangement remained unresolved here. PCR may have favored shorter templates equally in patients and controls.

V was trimmed by 3 bases and J by 4 bases, leaving 9 bases between them. From germline, CDR1 is ENHRY and CDR2 SYGVKD. This CDR3 has 13 amino acids. Notes on this clone: The antigen remains undetermined.

Expressed TCRB transcripts got sequenced, as all isolated RNA was reverse transcribed. The assay was immunoSEQ multiplex PCR, and TCRdb's table has in-frame clones only and misses some. This sample has 850,000 to 900,000 clones, with roughly 15% found just once. The sample was naive CD4+ T cells from blood. The sequence was collected from a woman younger than 30 in good health. This sequence joins TRBV10-3 and TRBJ1-2, with D hard to call. Here the CDR3 DNA reads TGTGCCATCAGTGAAGAAACAGCCTATGGCTACACCTTC. It specifies CAISEETAYGYTF.